Listed below are T cell receptor beta chains from one sample, sequenced in a study of blood T cell repertoires in COVID-19. Using immunoSEQ multiplex PCR, the repertoire was profiled, and TCRdb retains in-frame clones only, with some absent. The sample shows about 68,000 clones, 60% to 85% of them seen only once. Source material: peripheral blood. The receptors were gathered from a human donor in a cohort sampled during active COVID-19. The CDR3 runs from the conserved cysteine through the conserved F or W. A D gene is named only where the DNA matches it firmly. Clone size is shown for a subset of rows, as once, few, many or a class of expanded clone.

d_call j_call v_call clone_size cdr3_aa cdr3_nt
- TRBJ1-3 TRBV28 - CASSSTLRARSGNTIYF TGTGCCAGCAGTTCCACCCTCAGGGCACGCAGTGGAAACACCATATATTTT
- TRBJ1-3 TRBV9 once CASSVEHSGNTIYF TGTGCCAGCAGCGTAGAACACTCTGGAAACACCATATATTTT
TRBD1 TRBJ1-4 TRBV12-5 - CALYGQGGEKLFF TGTGCCCTCTATGGACAGGGGGGTGAAAAACTGTTTTTT
- TRBJ1-2 TRBV4-1 - CASSQGQGANYGYTF TGCGCCAGCAGCCAAGGGCAGGGCGCTAACTATGGCTACACCTTC
- TRBJ1-1 TRBV19 - CASSIDPSNTEAFF TGTGCCAGTAGTATAGATCCTAGTAACACTGAAGCTTTCTTT
TRBD1 TRBJ2-3 TRBV6-2/TRBV6-3 - CASSSGQGEFTDTQYF TGTGCCAGCAGTTCCGGACAGGGGGAATTCACAGATACGCAGTATTTT
- TRBJ2-1 TRBV2 - CASSVYEQFF TGTGCCAGCAGTGTATATGAGCAGTTCTTC
- TRBJ2-2 TRBV18 - CASSPAGAGLAGELFF TGTGCCAGCTCACCAGCTGGTGCAGGGTTAGCCGGGGAGCTGTTTTTT
- TRBJ1-6 TRBV6-5 - CASQIQDNSPLHF TGTGCCAGCCAGATCCAGGATAATTCACCCCTCCACTTT
TRBD1 TRBJ1-5 TRBV30 - CACDRGSNQPQHF TGTGCCTGCGACAGGGGAAGCAATCAGCCCCAGCATTTT
- TRBJ2-7 TRBV4-1 - CASSPSRLVLGEQYF TGCGCCAGCAGCCCCTCCCGACTAGTTTTGGGCGAGCAGTACTTC
TRBD1 TRBJ1-5 TRBV28 few CASSTSPGQGASQPQHF TGTGCCAGCAGTACCTCCCCGGGACAGGGGGCAAGTCAGCCCCAGCATTTT
- TRBJ1-4 TRBV4-3 - CASSRTTGVNEKLFF TGCGCCAGCAGCCGGACCACAGGAGTGAATGAAAAACTGTTTTTT
TRBD1 TRBJ2-7 TRBV6-1 once CASSDQYRGSYEQYF TGTGCCAGCAGTGACCAATACAGGGGGTCCTACGAGCAGTACTTC
TRBD1 TRBJ2-2 TRBV6-6 - CASSRRDRGRPGELFF TGTGCCAGCAGTCGCCGGGACAGGGGGCGCCCCGGGGAGCTGTTTTTT
- TRBJ1-6 TRBV6-6 once CASTRSGINSPLHF TGTGCCAGCACCAGATCGGGAATCAATTCACCCCTCCACTTT
TRBD2 TRBJ2-1 TRBV10-3 - CAISGASGRGGLNEQFF TGTGCCATCAGTGGGGCTAGCGGGAGGGGGGGCTTAAATGAGCAGTTCTTC
TRBD1 TRBJ1-4 TRBV7-8 - CASSFRGLNGEKLFF TGTGCCAGCAGCTTCAGGGGGCTCAACGGTGAAAAACTGTTTTTT
- TRBJ2-4 TRBV19 - CASSGGPQNIQYF TGTGCCAGTAGTGGAGGGCCTCAAAACATTCAGTACTTC
TRBD2 TRBJ2-5 TRBV5-4 - CASSTQSGGQETQYF TGTGCCAGCAGCACTCAGAGCGGGGGACAAGAGACCCAGTACTTC
- TRBJ1-2 TRBV2 - CASTRETGLDGYTF TGTGCCAGCACCCGCGAGACAGGTCTGGATGGCTACACCTTC
TRBD1 TRBJ1-4 TRBV7-2 many CASSGAGTANEKLFF TGTGCCAGCAGCGGGGCCGGGACAGCAAATGAAAAACTGTTTTTT
TRBD1 TRBJ2-7 TRBV6-5 - CASRVGTGGFEQYF TGTGCCAGCCGGGTGGGGACAGGGGGCTTCGAGCAGTACTTC
TRBD1 TRBJ1-5 TRBV27 - CASSQNGGQGGNQPQHF TGTGCCAGCAGTCAGAATGGGGGACAGGGTGGGAATCAGCCCCAGCATTTT
- TRBJ2-7 TRBV25-1 - CASSEGSEQYF TGTGCCAGCAGTGAGGGCTCCGAGCAGTACTTC
- TRBJ2-7 TRBV5-4 - CASSPAGGYEQYF TGTGCCAGCAGCCCGGCAGGAGGCTACGAGCAGTACTTC
- TRBJ2-2 TRBV3-1/TRBV3-2 - CASSQGATLSGELFF TGTGCCAGCAGCCAAGGGGCAACACTCTCCGGGGAGCTGTTTTTT
TRBD1 TRBJ1-2 TRBV7-2 few CASSLTGQGAVYGYTF TGTGCCAGCAGCCTGACGGGACAGGGGGCCGTCTATGGCTACACCTTC
TRBD1 TRBJ2-1 TRBV6-6 - CASSPGTAYNEQFF TGTGCCAGCAGTCCTGGGACAGCCTACAATGAGCAGTTCTTC